The next 18 T cell receptor beta chains were all read from a single sample in a study of CD8+ T cells in alopecia areata. Sequencing used cDNA as its template, made by extracting RNA and reverse transcribing it. The table came from immunoSEQ multiplex PCR; TCRdb's copy has only in-frame clones and leaves some out. The repertoire holds 85,000 to 110,000 clones, more than 75% seen once, with approximately 12% in the top ten. Treatment indicated: oral pan-JAK inhibitor, 5-10 mg twice daily. Sequencing used CD8+ T cells sorted from blood, obtained at approximately week 34, from a patient treated with tofacitinib. These receptors were obtained from a human donor with alopecia areata.

This clone was seen just once. The chain employs TRBV4-1 and TRBJ2-7; 7 nucleotides line up with TRBD1. The V segment lost 0 bases and the J segment 2 bases; nucleotides outside the gene matches: 7. Germline CDR1 and CDR2: MGHRA and YSYEKL. CDR3 size: 16 residues. CDR3 amino acids: CASSQDRTGRPYEQYF. CDR3 DNA sequence: TGCGCCAGCAGCCAAGATCGGACAGGTCGACCCTACGAGCAGTACTTC.

This chain links TRBV9 with TRBJ2-3; the match to TRBD2 covers 7 bases. Per germline, CDR1 SGDLS and CDR2 YYNGEE. This CDR3 comprises 19 residues. The J segment lost 2 bases and the V segment lost 4 bases, leaving 19 bases of the junction unmatched. CDR3 in DNA: TGTGCCAGCAGCCCAGACGATATGGGGGGGTCCCATTACACAGATACGCAGTATTTT. Translation gives CASSPDDMGGSHYTDTQYF.

The gene calls are TRBV5-1 and TRBJ2-7, with D perhaps matching TRBD2 (5 bases). The CDR3 has 15 amino acids. The V end lost 5 bases, the J end lost 3 bases, and 18 bases lay between the germline ends. Germline-derived CDR1 and CDR2 are SGHRS and YFSETQ. The CDR3 DNA sequence: TGCGCCAGCAGTGTGGAGCGGTCGGAACACTACGAGCAGTACTTC. Its translation is CASSVERSEHYEQYF. The full variable domain, with the rest looked up from reference TRBV5-1 and TRBJ2-7, is KAGVTQTPRYLIKTRGQQVTLSCSPISGHRSVSWYQQTPGQGLQFLFEYFSETQRNKGNFPGRFSGRQFSNSRSEMNVSTLELGDSALYLCASSVERSEHYEQYFGPGTRLTVT.

This chain connects TRBV2 to TRBJ2-2, with 8 nucleotides matching TRBD2. Germline CDR1 is SNHLY and CDR2 is FYNNEI. V lost 6 bases to trimming and J lost 4 bases; unmatched junction nucleotides: 10. This CDR3 spans 16 amino acids. CDR3 coding DNA: TGTGCCAGCAGCGACCCGACTAGCGTGCGCACCGGGGAGCTGTTTTTT. Protein sequence: CASSDPTSVRTGELFF.

This chain connects TRBV27 to TRBJ2-1; TRBD2 matches 10 bases. CDR3 length: 21 amino acids. The germline CDR1 and CDR2 sequences are MNHEY and SMNVEV (reference sequence). J was trimmed by 9 bases and V by 6 bases; bases with no gene match: 29. DNA of the CDR3: TGTGCCAGCAGCCCAAATTTAGTTAGGGTCGGAACTAGCGGGATTCCCTCTGAGCAGTTCTTC. Amino acids: CASSPNLVRVGTSGIPSEQFF.

This clone was recorded only once. The rearrangement links TRBV27 to TRBJ2-7; D remains ambiguous. Trimming shortened V by 6 bases and J by 1 base, and 13 bases separated the two germline ends. The germline V gene has CDR1 MNHEY and CDR2 SMNVEV (reference sequence). The CDR3 length is 14 residues. This chain's CDR3 is CASSYDLQSYEQYF. As DNA, the CDR3 is TGTGCCAGCAGCTACGACCTACAGTCCTACGAGCAGTACTTC.

This chain uses TRBV2 with TRBJ2-7; the match to TRBD1 covers 8 bases. The CDR3 length is 14 residues. V lost 2 bases and J lost 5; bases outside the gene matches: 5. The germline V gene encodes CDR1 SNHLY and CDR2 FYNNEI. This chain's CDR3 is CASSETGGFHEQYF. In DNA form, the CDR3 reads TGTGCCAGCAGTGAAACAGGGGGTTTCCACGAGCAGTACTTC.

This clone was counted between two and nine times. The chain joins TRBV9 to TRBJ2-3; 10 nucleotides line up with TRBD2. Trimming cost V 4 bases and J 2 bases; bases outside gene matches: 4. Germline lookup yields CDR1 SGDLS and CDR2 YYNGEE. The CDR3 has 15 amino acids. CDR3 in amino acids: CASSPSGSDTDTQYF. The CDR3 nucleotides read TGTGCCAGCAGCCCTAGCGGGAGCGACACAGATACGCAGTATTTT.

J is TRBJ2-7 and V is TRBV7-2, with 8 nucleotides matching TRBD2. Germline V lookup: CDR1 SGHTA, CDR2 FQGNSA. The CDR3 has 17 amino acids. Unmatched junction bases numbered 18, after V lost 5 bases and J lost 6 bases. For the CDR3, the DNA is TGTGCCAGCAGCCCCCGGGCTAGCGGGTTCCTCAGCTCCGAGCAGTACTTC. Translated, it gives CASSPRASGFLSSEQYF.

The chain carries TRBV5-5 and TRBJ2-1; D is unresolved. This CDR3 comprises 16 residues. Trimming shortened V by 3 bases and J by 0 bases, and 13 bases separated the two germline ends. The V gene's germline CDR1 is SGHKS and CDR2 YYEKEE (reference sequence). The CDR3 is CASSWFAASSYNEQFF. The CDR3, as DNA: TGTGCCAGCAGCTGGTTTGCGGCCAGCTCCTACAATGAGCAGTTCTTC.

This clone has only one observation. The J gene is TRBJ2-1, the V gene TRBV5-4, with D unclear. The ends were cut back, 0 bases at V and 7 bases at J, with 8 bases in the middle. The CDR3 has 13 amino acids. The V gene's germline CDR1 is SGHNT and CDR2 YYREEE (reference sequence). As DNA, the CDR3 is TGTGCCAGCAGCTTGGCCGAAGGTAATGAGCAGTTCTTC. This gives the protein CASSLAEGNEQFF.

Only one count was recorded for this clone. This rearrangement joins TRBV7-2 to TRBJ2-7; 9 bases line up with TRBD1. The trim removed 3 bases at V and 2 bases at J, leaving 2 bases unmatched. This CDR3 has 14 amino acids. The germline CDR1 and CDR2 sequences are SGHTA and FQGNSA. CDR3 sequence (DNA): TGTGCCAGCAGCTTGGACAGGGGCACCTACGAGCAGTACTTC. This encodes CASSLDRGTYEQYF. The whole variable domain, remainder taken from reference TRBV7-2 and TRBJ2-7, is GAGVSQSPSNKVTEKGKDVELRCDPISGHTALYWYRQSLGQGLEFLIYFQGNSAPDKSGLPSDRFSAERTGGSVSTLTIQRTQQEDSAVYLCASSLDRGTYEQYFGPGTRLTVT.

The V gene is TRBV27, the J gene TRBJ2-1; D is tentatively TRBD1 or TRBD2 (5 bases each). The V and J ends lost 4 bases and 9 bases respectively, with 10 bases between them. There are 12 residues in the CDR3. Germline lookup yields CDR1 MNHEY and CDR2 SMNVEV (reference sequence). The CDR3 DNA reads TGTGCCAGCAGTTATTCTGGGGGTGAGCAGTTCTTC. Protein: CASSYSGGEQFF.

The gene calls are TRBV6-1 and TRBJ1-1; D is unresolved. This CDR3 has 11 amino acids. Trimming removed 5 bases at V and 7 bases at J, with 8 bases between. CDR1 and CDR2 (germline): MNHNS, SASEGT. This chain's CDR3 is CASSRGSEAFF. For the CDR3, the DNA is TGTGCCAGCAGTCGGGGTAGTGAAGCTTTCTTT.

CDR3 sequence reads: CSVALAGAGDPFF. The CDR3 nucleotides are TGCAGCGTTGCACTAGCGGGGGCCGGGGACCCGTTCTTC. The chain has TRBV29-1 and TRBJ2-1; 11 bases are shared with TRBD2. Germline CDR1 SQVTM, CDR2 ANQGSEA. This CDR3 is built from 13 residues. Unmatched junction bases numbered 11, after V lost 4 bases and J lost 15 bases.

This sequence joins TRBV19 and TRBJ2-1; D might be TRBD1 (7 bases). This CDR3 comprises 15 residues. Germline CDR1 LNHDA, CDR2 SQIVND (reference sequence). The germline V and J ends were trimmed by 6 bases and 0 bases, with 12 bases remaining between them. Here the CDR3 reads CASSPQGGSYNEQFF. In nucleotides, the CDR3 is TGTGCCAGTAGCCCCCAGGGGGGCTCCTACAATGAGCAGTTCTTC. The whole variable domain, filled in from reference TRBV19 and TRBJ2-1, reads DGGITQSPKYLFRKEGQNVTLSCEQNLNHDAMYWYRQDPGQGLRLIYYSQIVNDFQKGDIAEGYSVSREKKESFPLTVTSAQKNPTAFYLCASSPQGGSYNEQFFGPGTRLTVL.

V usage is TRBV14 and J usage is TRBJ1-1; no reliable D call. This CDR3 comprises 13 residues. V lost 4 bases and J lost 3, with 9 bases in between. The V gene's germline CDR1 is SGHDN and CDR2 FVKESK. CDR3 DNA: TGTGCCAGCAGCCGCCCCGAGGACACTGAAGCTTTCTTT. Its translation: CASSRPEDTEAFF.

This chain uses TRBV7-9 with TRBJ2-1; 8 bases are shared with TRBD2. V lost 1 base and J lost 1; bases outside the gene matches: 9. CDR1 and CDR2 (germline): SEHNR, FQNEAQ (reference sequence). The CDR3 runs 18 residues. The CDR3 sequence is CASSLEAGSSGSYNEQFF. CDR3 bases: TGTGCCAGCAGCTTAGAGGCCGGATCTAGCGGGTCCTACAATGAGCAGTTCTTC.